Shown below are 20 T cell receptor beta chains from a single sample sequenced in a study of cytomegalovirus exposure and HLA in healthy donors. Primers for the PCR totalled 60 Vbeta and 13 Jbeta. The table came from immunoSEQ multiplex PCR; TCRdb's copy has only in-frame clones and leaves some out. The sample consists of some 190,000 clones, about 80% of them appearing once. Specimen: PBMCs. The receptors originated from a woman in her forties in good health and CMV-seronegative.

This clone appeared a few times. V gene TRBV7-3 combines with J gene TRBJ2-5; 8 bases are shared with TRBD1. The CDR3 runs 16 residues. After removal of 5 bases from V and 3 bases from J, the junction contained 11 bases not matched to a gene. Germline V gene lookup returns CDR1 SGHTA and CDR2 FQGTGA. CDR3 in DNA: TGTGCCAGCAGCCCTGGGGGACAGGTTAACAAAGAGACCCAGTACTTC. Its protein product is CASSPGGQVNKETQYF.

This clone appeared a single time. V and J are TRBV5-1 and TRBJ1-1; no clear D. The CDR3 covers 12 residues. V dropped 3 bases and J dropped 7 bases, with 10 bases sitting between them. CDR1 and CDR2 from the germline V gene are SGHRS and YFSETQ. The chain's CDR3 is CASSSTSIEAFF. CDR3 coding DNA: TGCGCCAGCAGCTCCACAAGTATTGAAGCTTTCTTT.

In this sample, this clone turned up a few times. The rearrangement links TRBV19 to TRBJ2-2; TRBD2 is a possible D gene (6 bases). Trimming pared 8 bases from V and 5 bases from J, leaving 15 bases between. This CDR3 spans 14 amino acids. The germline V gene has CDR1 LNHDA and CDR2 SQIVND (reference sequence). The CDR3 is CASSKGEVTGELFF. CDR3 DNA sequence: TGTGCCAGTTCGAAAGGGGAGGTGACCGGGGAGCTGTTTTTT. The whole variable domain, filled in from reference TRBV19 and TRBJ2-2, reads DGGITQSPKYLFRKEGQNVTLSCEQNLNHDAMYWYRQDPGQGLRLIYYSQIVNDFQKGDIAEGYSVSREKKESFPLTVTSAQKNPTAFYLCASSKGEVTGELFFGEGSRLTVL.

The V call is TRBV2, the J call TRBJ1-4, with D perhaps matching TRBD1 (6 bases). Germline V gives CDR1 SNHLY, CDR2 FYNNEI. The CDR3 totals 15 residues. V was cut by 6 bases and J by 8 bases, with 19 bases left in between. CDR3 protein: CASRTPDSDREKLFF. The CDR3 nucleotides read TGTGCCAGCAGGACCCCGGACAGCGATCGCGAAAAACTGTTTTTT.

This clone has a handful of counts. This sequence joins TRBV27 and TRBJ1-2; 9 bases agree with TRBD1. J was trimmed by 8 bases and V by 10 bases; bases with no gene match: 11. In germline, CDR1 is MNHEY, CDR2 SMNVEV (reference sequence). The CDR3 runs to 13 residues. CDR3 residues: CATGQGMGVGYTF. As DNA, the CDR3 is TGTGCCACCGGACAGGGGATGGGAGTCGGCTACACCTTC.

This chain uses TRBV10-3 with TRBJ2-7; D not certain. This CDR3 comprises 15 residues. V lost 2 bases and J 0 bases, leaving 11 bases between the germline ends. The germline V gene encodes CDR1 ENHRY and CDR2 SYGVKD. CDR3 nucleotide sequence: TGTGCCATCAGTGAGGCAGACATTAGCTCCTACGAGCAGTACTTC. Translated: CAISEADISSYEQYF.

This chain joins TRBV23-1 and TRBJ1-1, with 12 bases identical to TRBD1. TRBV23-1 is placed among ORFs of uncertain function. V gave up 0 bases and J gave up 0 bases; unmatched junction bases: 14. The CDR3 covers 21 residues. Here the CDR3 DNA reads TGCGCCAGCAGTCAATCTTTAAACCCGGGACAGGGGGCGCGGATGAACACTGAAGCTTTCTTT. This codes for CASSQSLNPGQGARMNTEAFF.

This sequence joins TRBV11-1 and TRBJ2-1; 13 bases agree with TRBD2. The V gene's germline CDR1 is SGHAT and CDR2 FQDESV (reference sequence). This CDR3 is 15 amino acids long. J was trimmed by 6 bases and V by 3 bases; bases with no gene match: 2. CDR3 sequence reads: CASSLTSGRINEQFF. Written as DNA, the CDR3 is TGTGCCAGCAGCTTGACTAGCGGGAGGATCAATGAGCAGTTCTTC.

This sequence joins TRBV4-3 and TRBJ2-1, with D possibly matching TRBD2 (6 bases). V lost 0 bases, J lost 11 bases, and 17 bases lay in between. The CDR3 has 15 residues. Germline V gene data show CDR1 as LGHNA and CDR2 as YSLEER. CDR3 sequence (DNA): TGCGCCAGCAGCCAAGATTGGAGGGAGACGACAAAGCAGTTCTTC. It encodes CASSQDWRETTKQFF.

This clone was counted a single time. The chain links TRBV6-1 to TRBJ2-7, with a possible D match to TRBD2 (6 bases). Per the germline V gene, CDR1 is MNHNS and CDR2 is SASEGT. CDR3 size: 14 residues. V lost 6 bases and J 0 bases, leaving 12 bases between the germline ends. The CDR3 reads CASSRSSVSYEQYV. Written as DNA, the CDR3 is TGTGCCAGCAGCAGATCTAGCGTCTCCTACGAGCAGTACGTC.

The chain's CDR3 is CASSLWVTSKAPYNEQFF. DNA for the CDR3: TGTGCCAGCAGCTTGTGGGTTACTAGTAAAGCTCCCTACAATGAGCAGTTCTTC. The chain employs TRBV11-3 and TRBJ2-1, with a weak D call TRBD2 (5 bases). There are 18 residues in the CDR3. Germline CDR1 reads SGHNT; CDR2 reads YENEEA. V lost 3 bases and J lost 2, with 20 bases in between.

The CDR3 is CSVPPTDPNQPQHF. The DNA of the CDR3 is TGCAGCGTCCCCCCCACAGACCCCAATCAGCCCCAGCATTTT. The V gene is TRBV29-1, the J gene TRBJ1-5, with D unclear. Trimming left V 6 bases short and J 3 bases short, with 15 bases between. Germline V lookup: CDR1 SQVTM, CDR2 ANQGSEA. This CDR3 spans 14 amino acids. Full variable domain (remainder filled in from reference TRBV29-1 and TRBJ1-5): SAVISQKPSRDICQRGTSLTIQCQVDSQVTMMFWYRQQPGQSLTLIATANQGSEATYESGFVIDKFPISRPNLTFSTLTVSNMSPEDSSIYLCSVPPTDPNQPQHFGDGTRLSIL.

This chain joins TRBV19 and TRBJ2-1, with 13 bases that match TRBD2. V lost 5 bases, J lost 6 bases, and 7 bases stayed unmatched. The CDR3 is 16 amino acids. Germline CDR1 and CDR2: LNHDA and SQIVND (reference sequence). CDR3 coding DNA: TGTGCCAGTAGTTCCTGGACTAGCGGGAGTTTCAATGAGCAGTTCTTC. It translates to CASSSWTSGSFNEQFF. Full variable domain (outside the CDR3, taken from reference TRBV19 and TRBJ2-1): DGGITQSPKYLFRKEGQNVTLSCEQNLNHDAMYWYRQDPGQGLRLIYYSQIVNDFQKGDIAEGYSVSREKKESFPLTVTSAQKNPTAFYLCASSSWTSGSFNEQFFGPGTRLTVL.

The chain is built from TRBV19 and TRBJ1-2, with 7 bases identical to TRBD1. Losses at the gene ends were 4 bases for V and 5 bases for J; bases not matched to a gene: 13. This CDR3 contains 16 residues. CDR1 and CDR2 (germline): LNHDA, SQIVND (reference sequence). The CDR3 loop is CASSSSPGTAIYGYTF. In DNA, the CDR3 is TGTGCCAGTAGTAGCTCTCCCGGGACAGCCATATATGGCTACACCTTC.

This clone showed up just a few times. The gene calls are TRBV18 and TRBJ2-7; 14 nucleotides align to TRBD2. The CDR3 is 14 amino acids. CDR1 is KGHSH and CDR2 is LQKENI in the germline V gene. V lost 2 bases to trimming and J lost 13 bases; unmatched junction nucleotides: 7. CDR3 DNA sequence: TGTGCCAGCTCACCATCGGGACTAGCGGGAGCTGTCTACGTC. It codes for CASSPSGLAGAVYV.

Only one count was recorded for this clone. The chain couples TRBV7-2 to TRBJ1-2, with D possibly being TRBD1 (5 bases). The V end was cut by 3 bases, the J end by 5 bases, with 10 bases between. This CDR3 has 13 amino acids. Germline V gives CDR1 SGHTA, CDR2 FQGNSA. CDR3 DNA: TGTGCCAGCAGCTTGAGACAGAAGTATGGCTACACCTTC. Protein sequence: CASSLRQKYGYTF.

The chain has TRBV10-3 and TRBJ2-1; 7 positions match TRBD1. There are 16 residues in the CDR3. Germline trimming cut 4 bases from V and 4 bases from J; bases unmatched to any gene: 10. The V gene's germline CDR1 is ENHRY and CDR2 SYGVKD. As DNA, the CDR3 is TGTGCCATCAGTGGCGCTTCGGACAGGCAATACAATGAGCAGTTCTTC. It is translated as CAISGASDRQYNEQFF.

The rearrangement links TRBV7-9 to TRBJ2-7, with 14 bases aligning to TRBD2. The CDR3 runs 16 residues. The junction had 9 bases not matched to a gene; V was cut back by 8 bases and J by 3 bases. Germline values: CDR1 SEHNR, CDR2 FQNEAQ (reference sequence). Here the CDR3 reads CASLPGLAGEGYEQYF. In nucleotides, the CDR3 is TGTGCCAGCTTACCGGGACTAGCGGGAGAAGGCTACGAGCAGTACTTC.

The chain links TRBV9 to TRBJ1-1; tentatively, D is TRBD1 (6 bases). There are 15 residues in the CDR3. Trimming stripped 4 bases from V and 4 bases from J, with 17 bases between. In germline, CDR1 is SGDLS, CDR2 YYNGEE. Here the CDR3 DNA reads TGTGCCAGCAGCTACGACCCAGGGGCTGGCACTGAAGCTTTCTTT. Translated: CASSYDPGAGTEAFF.

The chain carries TRBV28 and TRBJ1-5; D uncertain. CDR1 and CDR2 from the germline V gene are MDHEN and SYDVKM. The CDR3 extends over 12 amino acids. Trimming shortened V by 7 bases and J by 5 bases, and 9 bases separated the two germline ends. The CDR3 DNA reads TGTGCCAGCAACCGAGGGCATCAGCCCCAGCATTTT. Translating it yields CASNRGHQPQHF. Variable domain in full (rest from reference TRBV28 and TRBJ1-5): DVKVTQSSRYLVKRTGEKVFLECVQDMDHENMFWYRQDPGLGLRLIYFSYDVKMKEKGDIPEGYSVSREKKERFSLILESASTNQTSMYLCASNRGHQPQHFGDGTRLSIL.